The 4 T cell receptor beta chains below all came from one sample that was sequenced in a study of post-analysis software for immune sequencing data. Overall study findings and caveats: In patients, TRBV5-6, TRBV5-1 and TRBV20-1 belonged to roughly five TRBV segments found more frequently than in controls.

Built from TCR beta cDNA, the libraries had unique molecular identifiers in them. Via MiXCR, TCRdb re-called the PCR reads, giving one row per CDR3 protein. The sample consists of about 190,000 distinct CDR3 sequences, 25% to 35% of them appearing once. Their recognized antigens are unknown. Sequencing was done on a sample of blood. Receptors were obtained from a girl aged 2-17 years with multiple sclerosis.

This clonotype was recorded at least ten times. The chain has TRBV6-1 and TRBJ1-1; TRBD1 aligns across 10 bases. Trimming at V came to 4 bases and at J to 5 bases, leaving 4 bases not matched to a gene. Germline loops: CDR1 MNHNS, CDR2 SASEGT. The CDR3 consists of 14 residues. The CDR3 DNA is TGTGCCAGCAGTGGGGGGACAGGGGAGACTGAAGCTTTCTTT. The encoded protein is CASSGGTGETEAFF.

The rearrangement uses TRBV28 and TRBJ2-3, with 7 bases fitting TRBD2. This CDR3 spans 15 amino acids. V shed 6 bases and J 0 bases; nucleotides not matched to a gene: 6. CDR1 MDHEN and CDR2 SYDVKM come from the germline V gene. CDR3 sequence (DNA): TGTGCCAGCAGCTATTCCGGGGGGAGCACAGATACGCAGTATTTT. It is translated as CASSYSGGSTDTQYF.

The chain couples TRBV4-2 to TRBJ1-2, with 8 bases lining up with TRBD1. From germline, CDR1 is LGHNA and CDR2 YNFKEQ. The CDR3 extends over 15 amino acids. J gave up 4 bases and V 0 bases, and 4 bases lay outside the gene matches. CDR3 loop: CASSQEAGTGYGYTF. The CDR3 nucleotides read TGTGCCAGCAGCCAAGAGGCCGGGACAGGCTATGGCTACACCTTC.

As concerns this clonotype: This is likely a read error, given that the CDR3 carries no conserved phenylalanine or tryptophan at its end. The chain joins TRBV2 to TRBJ2-2; D may be TRBD2 (5 bases). Germline V gene lookup returns CDR1 SNHLY and CDR2 FYNNEI. CDR3 length: 13 amino acids. Trimming left V 4 bases short and J 5 bases short, with 8 bases between. CDR3 bases: TGTGCCAGCAGTGCCCGAGGGACCGGGGAGCTGTTTTTG. Amino acid sequence: CASSARGTGELFL.